This TCR beta chain was recorded in a study of a mutant IDH1 vaccine in newly diagnosed glioma. About the study: The start of vaccination came 4-6 weeks after radiotherapy alone, or with temozolomide cycles.

CDR3 length: 15 amino acids. The V gene end was trimmed by 4 bases and the J gene end by 7 bases; junction bases not matched to a gene: 14. Germline V CDR1 and CDR2: SGDLS, YYNGEE. Generated by immunoSEQ multiplex PCR, the TCRdb table keeps only in-frame clones and is missing some. The sample gives fewer than 30,000 clones, around 78% of which show up once; 30% to 35% is in the top ten. On this clone: Its antigen is still unknown.

Time point indicated: week 35, safety follow-up. Every vaccination contained 300 ug of the mutant IDH1 20-mer peptide and was paired with topical imiquimod. Here the sequenced sample was PBMCs, taken from a glioma patient whose treatment included an IDH1 peptide vaccine. The TCR sequence derives from a man under 40 with glioma. V usage is TRBV9 and J usage is TRBJ2-7, with 7 bases fitting TRBD1. In DNA, the CDR3 is TGTGCCAGCAGCACCGGGACAGCCGAAGGGAAAGAGCAGTACTTC. Translated, it gives CASSTGTAEGKEQYF. The full variable domain, completed using reference TRBV9 and TRBJ2-7, is DSGVTQTPKHLITATGQRVTLRCSPRSGDLSVYWYQQSLDQGLQFLIQYYNGEERAKGNILERFSAQQFPDLHSELNLSSLELGDSALYFCASSTGTAEGKEQYFGPGTRLTVT.